This TCR beta chain originates from a study of blood T cell repertoires in COVID-19. Looking at the study overall: Samples representing acute and convalescent COVID-19 were sourced from the United States, Italy and Spain. The cDNA or gDNA used as material had been derived from T cells, B-cell-depleted T cells, or PBMCs.

TCRdb's copy holds only in-frame clones and misses some; the assay was immunoSEQ multiplex PCR. Of about 220,000 clones listed, around four fifths are singletons. Unmatched junction bases numbered 14, after V lost 5 bases and J lost 5 bases. From germline, CDR1 is GTSNPN and CDR2 SVGIG (reference sequence). CDR3 length: 15 residues. The sequence came from a man aged 25-40 years with active or convalescent COVID-19. V is TRBV30 and J is TRBJ1-1; 7 bases map to TRBD1. The sequenced material came from peripheral blood. For the CDR3, the DNA is TGTGCCTGGTCCCGGCGACAGGGAATTAGGACTGAAGCTTTCTTT. This gives the protein CAWSRRQGIRTEAFF.